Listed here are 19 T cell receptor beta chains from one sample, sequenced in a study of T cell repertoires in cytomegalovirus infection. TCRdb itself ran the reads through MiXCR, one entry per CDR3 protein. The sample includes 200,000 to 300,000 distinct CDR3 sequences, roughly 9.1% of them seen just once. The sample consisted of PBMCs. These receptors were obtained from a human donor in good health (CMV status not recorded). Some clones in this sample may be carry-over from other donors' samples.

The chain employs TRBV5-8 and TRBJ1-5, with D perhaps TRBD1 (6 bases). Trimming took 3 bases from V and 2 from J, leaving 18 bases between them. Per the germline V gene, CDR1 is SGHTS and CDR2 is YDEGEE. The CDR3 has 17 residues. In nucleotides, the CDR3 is TGTGCCAGCAGCTGGGGGGCAGCCTTTGGCGGCAATCAGCCCCAGCATTTT. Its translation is CASSWGAAFGGNQPQHF.

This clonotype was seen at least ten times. Written as DNA, the CDR3 is TGTGCCAGCAGCCGACAGACCGGGAGCACAGATACGCAGTATTTT. This codes for CASSRQTGSTDTQYF. The chain uses TRBV7-2 and TRBJ2-3, with a tentative D call TRBD1 (5 bases). Germline CDR1 is SGHTA and CDR2 is FQGNSA. The CDR3 consists of 15 residues. Trimming took off 5 bases at V and 0 bases at J, with 12 bases between the two ends.

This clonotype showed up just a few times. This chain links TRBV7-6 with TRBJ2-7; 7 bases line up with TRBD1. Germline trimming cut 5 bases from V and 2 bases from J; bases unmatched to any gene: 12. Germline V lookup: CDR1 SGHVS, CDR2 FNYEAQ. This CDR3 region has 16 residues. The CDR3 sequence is CASSQTRQGATYEQYF. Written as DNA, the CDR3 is TGTGCCAGCAGCCAAACCCGACAGGGCGCAACCTACGAGCAGTACTTC.

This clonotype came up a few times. The CDR3 region is CSAKIPGTGNSPLHF. CDR3 nucleotides: TGCAGTGCTAAAATCCCCGGGACAGGAAATTCACCCCTCCACTTT. This chain connects TRBV20-1 to TRBJ1-6; 8 positions agree with TRBD1. This CDR3 has 15 amino acids. Looked up from germline, CDR1 is DFQATT and CDR2 is SNEGSKA (reference sequence). Trimming removed 4 bases from V and 7 bases from J; junction bases left unmatched: 9.

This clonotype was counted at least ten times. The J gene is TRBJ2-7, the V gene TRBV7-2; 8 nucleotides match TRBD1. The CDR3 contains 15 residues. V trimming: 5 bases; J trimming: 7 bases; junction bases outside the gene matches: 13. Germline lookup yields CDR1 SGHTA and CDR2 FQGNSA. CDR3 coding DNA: TGTGCCAGCAGCCGCGGCAGGGGGCTTACTGGGGAGCAGTACTTC. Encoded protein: CASSRGRGLTGEQYF.

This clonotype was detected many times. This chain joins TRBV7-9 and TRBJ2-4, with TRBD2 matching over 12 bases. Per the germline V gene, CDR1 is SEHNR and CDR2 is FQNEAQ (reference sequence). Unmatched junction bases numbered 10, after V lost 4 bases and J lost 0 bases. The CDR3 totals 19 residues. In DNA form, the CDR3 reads TGTGCCAGCAGCTCCGAGACTAGCGGGAGAGGGGGAGCCAAAAACATTCAGTACTTC. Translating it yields CASSSETSGRGGAKNIQYF.

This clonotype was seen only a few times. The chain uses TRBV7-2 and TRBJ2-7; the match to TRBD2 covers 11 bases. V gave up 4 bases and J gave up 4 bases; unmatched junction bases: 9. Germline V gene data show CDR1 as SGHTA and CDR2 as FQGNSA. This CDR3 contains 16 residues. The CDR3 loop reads CASSSRETSGNYEQYF. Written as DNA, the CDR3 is TGTGCCAGCAGCTCCCGGGAGACTAGCGGGAATTACGAGCAGTACTTC.

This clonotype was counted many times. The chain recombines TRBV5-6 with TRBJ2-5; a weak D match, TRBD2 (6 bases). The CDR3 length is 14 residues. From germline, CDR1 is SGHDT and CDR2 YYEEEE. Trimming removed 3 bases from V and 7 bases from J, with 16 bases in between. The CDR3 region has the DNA TGTGCCAGCAGCTACGCCGGGACTTCAGGGACCCAGTACTTC. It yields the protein CASSYAGTSGTQYF. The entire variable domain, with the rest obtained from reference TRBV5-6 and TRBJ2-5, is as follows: DAGVTQSPTHLIKTRGQQVTLRCSPKSGHDTVSWYQQALGQGPQFIFQYYEEEERQRGNFPDRFSGHQFPNYSSELNVNALLLGDSALYLCASSYAGTSGTQYFGPGTRLLVL.

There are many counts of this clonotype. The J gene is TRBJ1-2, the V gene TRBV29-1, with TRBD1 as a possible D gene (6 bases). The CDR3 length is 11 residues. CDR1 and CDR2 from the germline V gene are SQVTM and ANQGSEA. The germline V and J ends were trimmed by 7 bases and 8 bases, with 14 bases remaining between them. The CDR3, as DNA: TGCAGCGGACAACAGGGAAGGGGCTACACCTTC. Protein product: CSGQQGRGYTF.

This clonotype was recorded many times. The CDR3 bases are TGTGCCAGCAGCTTATTTAGGACAGGGGGGCACGGGGAGCTGTTTTTT. It codes for CASSLFRTGGHGELFF. This chain joins TRBV7-2 and TRBJ2-2; 10 positions agree with TRBD1. Germline-derived CDR1 and CDR2 are SGHTA and FQGNSA. This CDR3 has 16 amino acids. V shed 2 bases, J shed 7 bases, and the junction held 7 bases outside the gene matches.

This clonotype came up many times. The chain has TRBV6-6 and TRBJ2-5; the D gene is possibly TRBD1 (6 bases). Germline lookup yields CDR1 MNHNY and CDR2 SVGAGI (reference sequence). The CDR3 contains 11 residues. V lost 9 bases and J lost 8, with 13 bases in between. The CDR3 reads CASTGSYTQYF. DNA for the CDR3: TGTGCCAGTACAGGGAGTTATACCCAGTACTTC.

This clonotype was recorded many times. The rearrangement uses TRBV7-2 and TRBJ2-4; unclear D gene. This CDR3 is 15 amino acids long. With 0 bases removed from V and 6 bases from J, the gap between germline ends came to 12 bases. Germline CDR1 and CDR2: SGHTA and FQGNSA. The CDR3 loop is CASSLAGSHSNIQYF. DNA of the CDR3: TGTGCCAGCAGCTTAGCGGGATCACACTCAAACATTCAGTACTTC. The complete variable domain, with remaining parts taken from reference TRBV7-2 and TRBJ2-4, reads GAGVSQSPSNKVTEKGKDVELRCDPISGHTALYWYRQSLGQGLEFLIYFQGNSAPDKSGLPSDRFSAERTGGSVSTLTIQRTQQEDSAVYLCASSLAGSHSNIQYFGAGTRLSVL.

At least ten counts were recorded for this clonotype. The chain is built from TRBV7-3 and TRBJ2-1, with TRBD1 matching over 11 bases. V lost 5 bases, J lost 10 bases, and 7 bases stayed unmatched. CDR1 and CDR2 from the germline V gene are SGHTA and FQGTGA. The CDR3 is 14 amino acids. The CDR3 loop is CASSGRDRGSEQFF. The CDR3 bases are TGTGCCAGCAGCGGGAGGGACAGGGGGAGCGAGCAGTTCTTC. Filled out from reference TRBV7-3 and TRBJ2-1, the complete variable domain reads GAGVSQTPSNKVTEKGKYVELRCDPISGHTALYWYRQSLGQGPEFLIYFQGTGAADDSGLPNDRFFAVRPEGSVSTLKIQRTERGDSAVYLCASSGRDRGSEQFFGPGTRLTVL.

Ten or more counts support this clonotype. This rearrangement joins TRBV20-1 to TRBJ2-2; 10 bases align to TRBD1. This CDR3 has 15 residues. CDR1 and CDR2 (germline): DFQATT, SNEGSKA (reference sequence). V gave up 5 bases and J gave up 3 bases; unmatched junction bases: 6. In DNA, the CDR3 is TGCAGTGCTGGAGGGACAGGGGTAGACACCGGGGAGCTGTTTTTT. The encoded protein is CSAGGTGVDTGELFF.

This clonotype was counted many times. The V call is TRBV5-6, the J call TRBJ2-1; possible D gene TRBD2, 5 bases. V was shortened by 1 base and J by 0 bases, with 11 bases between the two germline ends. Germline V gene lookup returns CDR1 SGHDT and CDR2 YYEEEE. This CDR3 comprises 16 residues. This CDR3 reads CASSLTGWGSYNEQFF. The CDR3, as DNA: TGTGCCAGCAGCTTGACGGGATGGGGCTCCTACAATGAGCAGTTCTTC.

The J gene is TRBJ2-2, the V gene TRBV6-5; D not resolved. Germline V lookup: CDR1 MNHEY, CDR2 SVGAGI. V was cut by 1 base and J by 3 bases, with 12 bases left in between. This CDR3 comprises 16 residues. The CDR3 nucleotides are TGTGCCAGCAGTTACTTTGCGAGTATCGACACCGGGGAGCTGTTTTTT. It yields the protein CASSYFASIDTGELFF.

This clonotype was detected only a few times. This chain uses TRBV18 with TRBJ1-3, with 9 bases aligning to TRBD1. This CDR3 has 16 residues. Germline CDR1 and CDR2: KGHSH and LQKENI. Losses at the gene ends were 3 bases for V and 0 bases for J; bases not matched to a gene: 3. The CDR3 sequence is CASSPDRGASGNTIYF. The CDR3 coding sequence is TGTGCCAGCTCACCCGACAGGGGGGCCTCTGGAAACACCATATATTTT.

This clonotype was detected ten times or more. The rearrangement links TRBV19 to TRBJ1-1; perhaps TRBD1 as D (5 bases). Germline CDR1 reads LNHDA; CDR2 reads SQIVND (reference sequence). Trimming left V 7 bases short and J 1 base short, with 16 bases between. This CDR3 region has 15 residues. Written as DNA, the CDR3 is TGTGCCAGTATGAGGGCACCGAGGGGGAACACTGAAGCTTTCTTT. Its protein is CASMRAPRGNTEAFF.

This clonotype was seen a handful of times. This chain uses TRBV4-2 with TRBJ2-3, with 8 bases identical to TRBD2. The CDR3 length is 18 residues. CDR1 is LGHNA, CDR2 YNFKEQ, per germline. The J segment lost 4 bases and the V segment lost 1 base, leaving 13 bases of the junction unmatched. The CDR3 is CASSQVVPVTSDPDTQYF. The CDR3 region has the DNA TGTGCCAGCAGCCAAGTTGTTCCGGTGACTAGCGATCCAGATACGCAGTATTTT.